This T cell receptor (beta chain) was sequenced for a study of OX40 agonist ivuxolimab in advanced cancers. Germline assignment: CDR1 MDHEN and CDR2 SYDVKM. CDR3 size: 13 residues. Trimming cost V 5 bases and J 3 bases, with 5 bases left between them. Only a few counts were recorded for this clone. The assay was immunoSEQ multiplex PCR, and TCRdb's table has in-frame clones only and misses some. Among approximately 100,000 clones, 70% to 90% were seen once, and the ten largest hold 0.7% to 1%. The sequenced sample was CD4+ or CD8+ T cells sorted from blood, obtained in a trial of the OX40 agonist ivuxolimab. The clonotype was recovered from an adult with an advanced solid tumor such as melanoma, head and neck, liver or kidney cancer. The gene calls are TRBV28 and TRBJ1-6; the D is unclear. CDR3 bases: TGTGCCAGCAGTCGAGACTATAATTCACCCCTCCACTTT. Residues: CASSRDYNSPLHF.